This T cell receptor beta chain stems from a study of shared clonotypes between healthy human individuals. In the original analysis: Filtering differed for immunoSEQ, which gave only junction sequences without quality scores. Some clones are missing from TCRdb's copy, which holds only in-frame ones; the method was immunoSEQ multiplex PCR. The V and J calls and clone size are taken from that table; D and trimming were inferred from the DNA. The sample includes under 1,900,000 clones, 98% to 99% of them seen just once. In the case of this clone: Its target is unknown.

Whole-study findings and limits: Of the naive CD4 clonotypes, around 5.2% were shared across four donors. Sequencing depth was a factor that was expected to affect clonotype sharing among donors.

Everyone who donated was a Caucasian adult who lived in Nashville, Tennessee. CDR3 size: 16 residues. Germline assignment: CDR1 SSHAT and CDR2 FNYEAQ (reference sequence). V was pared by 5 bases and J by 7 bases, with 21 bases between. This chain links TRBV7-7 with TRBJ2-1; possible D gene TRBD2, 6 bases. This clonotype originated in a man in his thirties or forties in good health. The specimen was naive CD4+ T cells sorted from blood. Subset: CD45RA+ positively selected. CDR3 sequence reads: CASSDTHGGPRNEQFF. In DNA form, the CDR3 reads TGTGCCAGCAGCGATACCCACGGAGGGCCGCGGAATGAGCAGTTCTTC.